The 8 T cell receptor beta chains given below trace back to one sample, sequenced in a study of T-cell reconstitution after alpha-beta-depleted transplantation in children. For TCRbeta, the library was prepared with unique molecular identifiers. TCRdb passed the PCR reads through MiXCR, listing each CDR3 protein once. This sample has hundreds of thousands of distinct CDR3 sequences, with about an eighth found just once. Specimen: PBMCs, collected before TCRalphabeta/CD19-depleted stem cell transplant. The source of these receptors is a girl aged 2-15 years with congenital amegakaryocytic thrombocytopenia, due to receive a stem cell transplant.

The chain carries TRBV2 and TRBJ1-1; D unresolved. The CDR3 sequence is 12 residues long. The V gene's germline CDR1 is SNHLY and CDR2 FYNNEI. Trimming stripped 9 bases from V and 5 bases from J, with 13 bases between. CDR3 nucleotide sequence: TGTGCCAGTTTACTCGTGGGGACTGAAGCTTTCTTT. It is translated as CASLLVGTEAFF.

This clonotype was recorded at least ten times. The CDR3 region has the DNA TGCAGTGCGACCCCCCCGACTAGCGGGAGTTGGGAGACCCAGTACTTC. Protein: CSATPPTSGSWETQYF. This chain uses TRBV20-1 with TRBJ2-5, with 12 bases matching TRBD2. Germline loops: CDR1 DFQATT, CDR2 SNEGSKA (reference sequence). The V segment lost 6 bases and the J segment 5 bases; nucleotides outside the gene matches: 13. This CDR3 region has 16 residues.

The rearrangement links TRBV20-1 to TRBJ2-3; 10 positions match TRBD1. V was clipped by 4 bases and J by 2 bases; unmatched bases: 9. From germline, CDR1 is DFQATT and CDR2 SNEGSKA (reference sequence). This CDR3 has 16 residues. DNA for the CDR3: TGCAGTGCTAACTCCGACAGGGGGCACGCCACAGATACGCAGTATTTT. It specifies CSANSDRGHATDTQYF.

The sample holds many counts of this clonotype. The gene calls are TRBV20-1 and TRBJ1-2; D not certain. The germline V and J ends were trimmed by 1 base and 2 bases, with 11 bases remaining between them. This CDR3 comprises 14 residues. Germline V lookup: CDR1 DFQATT, CDR2 SNEGSKA (reference sequence). CDR3 in amino acids: CSARGTAGNYGYTF. The CDR3 DNA reads as TGCAGTGCTAGAGGTACGGCAGGAAACTATGGCTACACCTTC.

CDR3 sequence (DNA): TGTGCCATCAGTCCCCAAGGGCCGGGACAGGGCACTGAAGAGCAGTACTTC. As protein: CAISPQGPGQGTEEQYF. The V call is TRBV10-3, the J call TRBJ2-7; 9 nucleotides line up with TRBD1. The CDR3 runs to 17 residues. CDR1 and CDR2 from the germline V gene are ENHRY and SYGVKD. The V and J ends lost 5 bases and 7 bases, in that order; junction bases with no gene match: 18.

This clonotype was picked up a small number of times. V is TRBV10-3 and J is TRBJ2-7, with 12 bases aligning to TRBD1. The CDR3 length is 17 residues. Germline CDR1 ENHRY, CDR2 SYGVKD. The junction had 9 bases not matched to a gene; V was cut back by 4 bases and J by 2 bases. In DNA, the CDR3 is TGTGCCATCAGTGTATTGGGACAGGGGGCGTCCACCTACGAGCAGTACTTC. It translates to CAISVLGQGASTYEQYF.

This clonotype was counted only a few times. The rearrangement uses TRBV5-1 and TRBJ2-5; 11 nucleotides align to TRBD1. Germline trimming cut 4 bases from V and 5 bases from J; bases unmatched to any gene: 7. The CDR3 loop spans 15 amino acids. In germline, CDR1 is SGHRS, CDR2 YFSETQ. CDR3 sequence (DNA): TGCGCCAGCAGCCGATACCGGGACAGGGGGGAGACCCAGTACTTC. Translating it yields CASSRYRDRGETQYF.

Many counts were recorded for this clonotype. The chain's CDR3 is CSASRGPHYETQYF. In nucleotides, the CDR3 is TGCAGTGCTAGCCGCGGACCGCACTACGAGACCCAGTACTTC. The chain is built from TRBV20-1 and TRBJ2-5; no clear D gene. Trimming took 3 bases from V and 5 from J, leaving 16 bases between them. Germline CDR1 DFQATT, CDR2 SNEGSKA (reference sequence). This CDR3 comprises 14 residues.